A single sample gave rise to the 27 T cell receptor beta chains below, sequenced in a study of T cell responses to AZD1222 COVID-19 vaccine. TCRdb's copy holds only in-frame clones and misses some; the assay was immunoSEQ multiplex PCR. The table includes around 130,000 clones, around 94% detected once. The specimen comprised peripheral blood, sampled on day 0 of AZD1222 vaccination. The receptors originated from an adult in good health.

This clone was counted a few times. The CDR3: CSASDGTGPFNYGYTF. The CDR3 DNA sequence: TGCAGTGCTAGTGACGGGACAGGGCCCTTCAACTATGGCTACACCTTC. The chain is built from TRBV20-1 and TRBJ1-2; 9 bases align to TRBD1. Germline loops: CDR1 DFQATT, CDR2 SNEGSKA (reference sequence). The trim removed 3 bases at V and 2 bases at J, leaving 10 bases unmatched. This CDR3 is built from 16 residues.

V usage is TRBV28 and J usage is TRBJ1-6; the D gene is possibly TRBD1 (6 bases). Germline V gene sequence: CDR1 MDHEN, CDR2 SYDVKM. This CDR3 is 19 amino acids long. With 4 bases removed from V and 1 base from J, the gap between germline ends came to 20 bases. CDR3 nucleotide sequence: TGTGCCAGCAGTTCCCCACCCTGGGGGCCGGAGTCCTATAATTCACCCCTCCACTTT. It codes for CASSSPPWGPESYNSPLHF.

In DNA, the CDR3 is TGTGCCAGCAGTTTAGCGCTGTCCTCCTACAATGAGCAGTTCTTC. This sequence encodes CASSLALSSYNEQFF. The chain couples TRBV27 to TRBJ2-1; D call uncertain. Germline-derived CDR1 and CDR2 are MNHEY and SMNVEV (reference sequence). This CDR3 has 15 residues. Trimming stripped 2 bases from V and 0 bases from J, with 8 bases between.

The chain links TRBV7-2 to TRBJ1-1, with unresolved D. CDR1 and CDR2 (germline): SGHTA, FQGNSA. V lost 3 bases and J lost 0, with 14 bases in between. The CDR3 is made up of 16 amino acids. In DNA, the CDR3 is TGTGCCAGCAGCTTTATACTGACGTCCCTGAACACTGAAGCTTTCTTT. Protein product: CASSFILTSLNTEAFF.

The sample holds one count of this clone. This chain links TRBV12-3 or TRBV12-4 with TRBJ2-7, with TRBD1 identical over 10 bases. Trimming took 6 bases from V and 2 from J; bases not matched to a gene: 1. This CDR3 is built from 13 residues. The CDR3 region has the DNA TGTGCCAGCAGGGGGACAGGGGCCTACGAGCAGTACTTC. Translating it yields CASRGTGAYEQYF.

The genes are TRBV6-2 or TRBV6-3 and TRBJ2-7, with a tentative D call TRBD1 (6 bases). In germline, CDR1 is MNHEY, CDR2 SVGEGT. Trimming removed 6 bases from V and 6 bases from J, with 12 bases in between. This CDR3 comprises 12 residues. The DNA for the CDR3 is TGTGCCAGCAGCTCCGACAGGTTCGAGCAGTACTTC. Its translation is CASSSDRFEQYF.

The genes are TRBV19 and TRBJ2-1; TRBD2 matches at 14 bases. Germline values: CDR1 LNHDA, CDR2 SQIVND (reference sequence). Losses at the gene ends were 7 bases for V and 13 bases for J; bases not matched to a gene: 6. There are 13 residues in the CDR3. CDR3 in amino acids: CASTVTSGRGQFF. The CDR3 DNA is TGTGCCAGTACCGTGACTAGCGGGAGGGGTCAGTTCTTC.

This clone has just one count. J is TRBJ1-2 and V is TRBV25-1; D may be TRBD1 (6 bases). The V gene lost 6 bases and the J gene lost 3 bases, with 17 bases spanning the gap. The germline CDR1 and CDR2 sequences are MGHDK and SYGVNS. CDR3 length equals 15 residues. CDR3 bases: TGTGCCAGCAGGGAACACAGGGATGGTCACTATGGCTACACCTTC. It yields the protein CASREHRDGHYGYTF.

The rearrangement joins TRBV19 to TRBJ2-5; D is possibly TRBD1 or TRBD2 (6 bases each). This CDR3 is built from 15 residues. CDR1 is LNHDA, CDR2 SQIVND, per germline (reference sequence). With 5 bases removed from V and 5 bases from J, the gap between germline ends came to 18 bases. CDR3 coding DNA: TGTGCCAGTAGTCCGGGGGCCAGGAAGTGGGAGACCCAGTACTTC. Translation: CASSPGARKWETQYF.

Comment on this clone: The same CDR3 also results from other DNA sequences found in this sample. This chain joins TRBV9 and TRBJ1-5; the D is unclear. Germline values: CDR1 SGDLS, CDR2 YYNGEE. This CDR3 spans 13 amino acids. With 0 bases removed from V and 4 bases from J, the gap between germline ends came to 5 bases. The CDR3 DNA follows: TGTGCCAGCAGCGTAGGCCCTAATCAGCCCCAGCATTTT. Its protein product is CASSVGPNQPQHF.

This clone was counted a single time. The chain is built from TRBV7-3 and TRBJ2-1; TRBD2 is a possible D gene (6 bases). The V gene's germline CDR1 is SGHTA and CDR2 FQGTGA. V was trimmed by 5 bases and J by 5 bases, leaving 22 bases between them. CDR3 length: 17 residues. Here the CDR3 reads CASSLVIGGVGDNEQFF. DNA for the CDR3: TGTGCCAGCAGCCTCGTTATTGGCGGGGTGGGGGACAATGAGCAGTTCTTC.

The V gene is TRBV9, the J gene TRBJ2-2; 7 positions agree with TRBD2. Per the germline V gene, CDR1 is SGDLS and CDR2 is YYNGEE. The CDR3 consists of 16 residues. V lost 0 bases to trimming and J lost 3 bases; unmatched junction nucleotides: 5. The CDR3 spells CASSVGSSGYTGELFF. Here the CDR3 DNA reads TGTGCCAGCAGCGTAGGTAGTAGCGGGTACACCGGGGAGCTGTTTTTT.

The rearrangement uses TRBV19 and TRBJ1-2; tentatively, D is TRBD1 (6 bases). Germline assignment: CDR1 LNHDA and CDR2 SQIVND (reference sequence). V was clipped by 8 bases and J by 4 bases, with 14 bases between them. CDR3 length equals 13 residues. CDR3 DNA sequence: TGTGCCAGTCAAAGGGGGGGAACCTATGGCTACACCTTC. Protein: CASQRGGTYGYTF.

The chain joins TRBV7-2 to TRBJ1-1; D is perhaps TRBD1 (5 bases). CDR1 is SGHTA and CDR2 is FQGNSA in the germline V gene. Trimming removed 7 bases from V and 4 bases from J, with 13 bases in between. The CDR3 length is 13 residues. CDR3 protein: CASTSPRATEAFF. CDR3 nucleotides: TGTGCCAGCACTTCCCCCAGGGCCACTGAAGCTTTCTTT.

This chain joins TRBV6-1 and TRBJ1-2; D call uncertain. V was clipped by 1 base and J by 2 bases, with 11 bases between them. The CDR3 contains 15 residues. Germline-derived CDR1 and CDR2 are MNHNS and SASEGT. The CDR3 loop reads CASSEVSGGNYGYTF. The CDR3 coding sequence is TGTGCCAGCAGTGAAGTGTCAGGTGGAAACTATGGCTACACCTTC.

The rearrangement uses TRBV15 and TRBJ1-5; D perhaps matches TRBD1 (6 bases). The V gene lost 0 bases and the J gene lost 5 bases, with 11 bases spanning the gap. Germline values: CDR1 LNHNV, CDR2 YYDKDF (reference sequence). The CDR3 spans 15 residues. In DNA form, the CDR3 reads TGTGCCACCAGCAGAGATTGGGGGGCCGATCAGCCCCAGCATTTT. Its translation: CATSRDWGADQPQHF. Variable domain in full (rest from reference TRBV15 and TRBJ1-5): DAMVIQNPRYQVTQFGKPVTLSCSQTLNHNVMYWYQQKSSQAPKLLFHYYDKDFNNEADTPDNFQSRRPNTSFCFLDIRSPGLGDTAMYLCATSRDWGADQPQHFGDGTRLSIL.

The J gene is TRBJ2-7, the V gene TRBV5-1; 10 bases line up with TRBD2. The CDR3 is 18 amino acids. Trimming cost V 0 bases and J 2 bases; bases outside gene matches: 11. Germline CDR1 and CDR2: SGHRS and YFSETQ. CDR3 region: CASSLAPSSGSTTYEQYF. As DNA, the CDR3 is TGCGCCAGCAGCTTGGCCCCGTCTAGCGGGAGCACTACCTACGAGCAGTACTTC.

The chain has TRBV23-1 and TRBJ2-1, with D unclear. TRBV23-1 has ORF status, its function being uncertain. The CDR3 is made up of 17 amino acids. With 3 bases removed from V and 0 bases from J, the gap between germline ends came to 15 bases. The chain's CDR3 is CASSHTDPLSSYNEQFF. The CDR3, as DNA: TGCGCCAGCAGTCATACGGACCCATTGAGCTCCTACAATGAGCAGTTCTTC.

The genes are TRBV10-3 and TRBJ1-1; D may be TRBD1 (5 bases). The CDR3 covers 16 residues. Germline V gene lookup returns CDR1 ENHRY and CDR2 SYGVKD. Trimming removed 2 bases at V and 6 bases at J, with 19 bases between. CDR3 sequence: CAISEAPFSGIPEAFF. For the CDR3, the DNA is TGTGCCATCAGTGAGGCCCCCTTTTCAGGGATACCTGAAGCTTTCTTT.

The CDR3 protein is CAWSEAGGYTQYF. The DNA of the CDR3 is TGTGCCTGGAGTGAGGCGGGTGGGTATACGCAGTATTTT. V gene TRBV30 combines with J gene TRBJ2-3, with D tentatively TRBD2 (5 bases). Trimming pared 1 base from V and 7 bases from J, leaving 12 bases between. The V gene's germline CDR1 is GTSNPN and CDR2 SVGIG (reference sequence). The CDR3 is made up of 13 amino acids.

The gene calls are TRBV5-4 and TRBJ1-1; D remains unclear. Trimming pared 0 bases from V and 0 bases from J, leaving 6 bases between. The CDR3 contains 14 residues. The germline V gene has CDR1 SGHNT and CDR2 YYREEE (reference sequence). DNA of the CDR3: TGTGCCAGCAGCTTGGATGCCCTGAACACTGAAGCTTTCTTT. Translation: CASSLDALNTEAFF. Variable domain in full (rest from reference TRBV5-4 and TRBJ1-1): ETGVTQSPTHLIKTRGQQVTLRCSSQSGHNTVSWYQQALGQGPQFIFQYYREEENGRGNFPPRFSGLQFPNYSSELNVNALELDDSALYLCASSLDALNTEAFFGQGTRLTVV.

CDR3 bases: TGTGCCAGCAGTGCCGACTGGGGCAGACCGAACACTGAAGCTTTCTTT. This gives the protein CASSADWGRPNTEAFF. The rearrangement links TRBV6-4 to TRBJ1-1; perhaps TRBD1 as D (5 bases). The CDR3 length is 16 residues. CDR1 and CDR2 from the germline V gene are MRHNA and SNTAGT. V lost 4 bases and J 1 base, leaving 16 bases between the germline ends.

This rearrangement joins TRBV4-2 to TRBJ2-5, with D possibly matching TRBD1 (5 bases). V dropped 0 bases and J dropped 1 base, with 15 bases sitting between them. In germline, CDR1 is LGHNA, CDR2 YNFKEQ. The CDR3 extends over 17 amino acids. The CDR3 bases are TGTGCCAGCAGCCAAGATCAGGGCGCCCGTATCCAAGAGACCCAGTACTTC. This gives the protein CASSQDQGARIQETQYF.

The V call is TRBV7-9, the J call TRBJ1-3; D unresolved. Germline V gene sequence: CDR1 SEHNR, CDR2 FQNEAQ (reference sequence). The CDR3 covers 16 residues. The V end lost 3 bases, the J end lost 0 bases, and 12 bases lay between the germline ends. CDR3 DNA: TGTGCCAGCAGCTTTTCGGCAGGCCCCTCTGGAAACACCATATATTTT. It codes for CASSFSAGPSGNTIYF.

The V call is TRBV11-3, the J call TRBJ2-2; tentatively, D is TRBD1 (5 bases). Trimming stripped 3 bases from V and 5 bases from J, with 16 bases between. Per the germline V gene, CDR1 is SGHNT and CDR2 is YENEEA. This CDR3 is 16 amino acids long. The CDR3 coding sequence is TGTGCCAGCAGCTTCGGCATGGGTAGGGGAACCGGGGAGCTGTTTTTT. Translated: CASSFGMGRGTGELFF.

Here the CDR3 reads CASKDRVVNEQFF. CDR3 bases: TGTGCCAGCAAAGACAGGGTAGTCAATGAGCAGTTCTTC. The V and J genes are TRBV6-5 and TRBJ2-1; 7 bases are shared with TRBD1. CDR1 is MNHEY, CDR2 SVGAGI, per germline. The J segment lost 6 bases and the V segment lost 7 bases, leaving 6 bases of the junction unmatched. This CDR3 contains 13 residues.

Only one count was recorded for this clone. The J gene is TRBJ1-2, the V gene TRBV4-1; tentatively, D is TRBD1 (6 bases). The CDR3 has 13 amino acids. CDR1 is MGHRA and CDR2 is YSYEKL in the germline V gene. Trimming removed 4 bases at V and 3 bases at J, with 9 bases between. The CDR3 nucleotides read TGCGCCAGCAGCCCGACAGGCTACTATGGCTACACCTTC. It is translated as CASSPTGYYGYTF.